This T cell receptor (beta chain) originates from a study of T cell changes during pregnancy in multiple sclerosis. TCRdb's copy holds only in-frame clones and misses some; the assay was immunoSEQ multiplex PCR. Here the sample spans 30,000 to 40,000 clones, 90% being singletons. CDR3 length equals 14 residues. CDR1 and CDR2 from the germline V gene are LNHDA and SQIVND (reference sequence). The V gene end was trimmed by 5 bases and the J gene end by 11 bases; junction bases not matched to a gene: 6. V and J are TRBV19 and TRBJ2-7, with 16 bases lining up with TRBD2. The source is a female donor with multiple sclerosis, enrolled in a pregnancy study. This material consisted of CD4+ T cells from peripheral blood mononuclear cells, taken in the second trimester of pregnancy. The DNA of the CDR3 is TGTGCCAGTAGTTCTCCGGGACTAGCGGGAGGGGAGTACTTC. This translates into CASSSPGLAGGEYF.